This T cell receptor (beta chain) was sequenced for a study of human T cells and chemical hapten exposure. Study as a whole: Across samples, TCR yields varied, mostly owing to small differences in pooled library volumes.

V dropped 1 base and J dropped 0 bases, with 10 bases sitting between them. Germline CDR1 SEHNR, CDR2 FQNEAQ (reference sequence). The CDR3 loop spans 16 amino acids. As the library was built, unique molecular identifiers were attached to individual cDNA molecules. TCRdb called the reads again in MiXCR, with one record for every CDR3 protein. Among 4,000 to 4,500 distinct CDR3 sequences listed, around 49% were seen once. This clonotype was seen a handful of times. Regarding treatment: therapeutic diphenylcyclopropenone sensitization with weekly scalp DPC. The sequence was obtained from an adult with alopecia areata. Some clones in this sample may be carry-over from other donors' samples. This table probably holds off-target reads from a library built for another chain. V gene TRBV7-9 combines with J gene TRBJ2-1; possible D gene TRBD1, 5 bases. Here the sequenced sample was whole blood, taken before DPC sensitization or 2, 6, or about 24 weeks after (not recorded which). DNA for the CDR3: TGTGCCAGCAGCTTAGGTATCGACAGCTCCTACAATGAGCAGTTCTTC. Translated: CASSLGIDSSYNEQFF.